This T cell receptor beta chain appears in the sequencing data of a study of CD8+ T cells in alopecia areata. Treatment denoted: oral pan-JAK inhibitor, 5-10 mg twice daily. cDNA serving as the sequencing template came from extracted, reverse transcribed RNA. Measured with immunoSEQ multiplex PCR; TCRdb has only the in-frame clones, and not every one. The sample shows about 200,000 clones, nearly 60% of them seen only once. The CDR3 consists of 14 residues. CDR1 and CDR2 (germline): MNHNY, SVGAGI (reference sequence). Trimming shortened V by 5 bases and J by 2 bases, and 12 bases separated the two germline ends.

The rearrangement joins TRBV6-6 to TRBJ1-1; possibly TRBD1 for D (6 bases). This TCR was recovered from a human donor with alopecia areata. The sequencing used CD4+ T cells sorted from blood, collected at week 24, from a patient treated with tofacitinib. The CDR3 is CASSTRGSNTEAFF. CDR3 in DNA: TGTGCCAGCAGTACTAGGGGGTCCAACACTGAAGCTTTCTTT.